These 18 T cell receptor beta chains came from one sample sequenced in a study of identical twins. TCRdb independently ran MiXCR on the 5' RACE reads; one entry per CDR3 protein. The repertoire includes about 100,000 distinct CDR3 sequences, just under 6% of them detected once, and approximately 12% sits in the top ten. Sequencing used memory T cells sorted from blood. The source is a woman aged 45-59 years in good health.

This clonotype came up many times. V is TRBV6-6 and J is TRBJ2-1, with 8 bases lining up with TRBD2. In germline, CDR1 is MNHNY, CDR2 SVGAGI (reference sequence). The CDR3 runs to 17 residues. Losses at the gene ends were 0 bases for V and 4 bases for J; bases not matched to a gene: 8. The CDR3 here is CASSYSGVAGIYNEQFF. In nucleotides, the CDR3 is TGTGCCAGCAGTTACTCAGGGGTAGCGGGGATTTACAATGAGCAGTTCTTC.

The chain uses TRBV24-1 and TRBJ2-2; 12 bases map to TRBD2. The V and J ends lost 5 bases and 7 bases, in that order; junction bases with no gene match: 10. From germline, CDR1 is KGHDR and CDR2 SFDVKD. The CDR3 extends over 17 amino acids. CDR3 DNA: TGTGCCACCAGTGGCTGGACTAGCGGGAAAAGGATCGGGGAGCTGTTTTTT. This gives the protein CATSGWTSGKRIGELFF.

This chain joins TRBV6-2 or TRBV6-3 and TRBJ1-2; D remains unclear. The CDR3 is 11 amino acids. Per the germline V gene, CDR1 is MNHEY and CDR2 is SVGEGT. Trimming pared 6 bases from V and 2 bases from J, leaving 4 bases between. CDR3 residues: CASRENYGYTF. The CDR3 coding sequence is TGTGCCAGCAGGGAGAACTATGGCTACACCTTC.

This clonotype was seen many times. The chain joins TRBV29-1 to TRBJ2-5; 8 bases map to TRBD2. V was pared by 6 bases and J by 0 bases, with 3 bases of the junction left unmatched. The germline CDR1 and CDR2 sequences are SQVTM and ANQGSEA. This CDR3 is 13 amino acids long. The CDR3 DNA sequence: TGCAGCGTACGGCGGGAGGACCAAGAGACCCAGTACTTC. Protein product: CSVRREDQETQYF.

This clonotype was recorded many times. The V call is TRBV18, the J call TRBJ1-6, with D possibly being TRBD1 (5 bases). The germline V gene encodes CDR1 KGHSH and CDR2 LQKENI. Trimming pared 6 bases from V and 8 bases from J, leaving 8 bases between. The CDR3 is 12 amino acids. The CDR3 here is CASSSGDSPLHF. In DNA form, the CDR3 reads TGTGCCAGCTCCTCGGGGGATTCACCCCTCCACTTT.

This clonotype occurred many times. V gene TRBV30 combines with J gene TRBJ2-7, with unresolved D. Trimming left V 0 bases short and J 6 bases short, with 9 bases between. The CDR3 runs 12 residues. CDR1 is GTSNPN, CDR2 SVGIG, per germline (reference sequence). Here the CDR3 DNA reads TGTGCCTGGAGTGTACACCCTTCCGAGCAGTACGTC. It is translated as CAWSVHPSEQYV.

The chain carries TRBV20-1 and TRBJ2-5; 7 bases align to TRBD2. Trimming took 2 bases from V and 4 from J; bases not matched to a gene: 1. The CDR3 length is 12 residues. CDR1 and CDR2 from the germline V gene are DFQATT and SNEGSKA (reference sequence). This chain's CDR3 is CSARPGGETQYF. The CDR3, as DNA: TGCAGTGCTAGACCGGGGGGAGAGACCCAGTACTTC.

There are many counts of this clonotype. The chain uses TRBV7-2 and TRBJ1-5; perhaps TRBD1 as D (5 bases). This CDR3 is built from 15 residues. Germline assignment: CDR1 SGHTA and CDR2 FQGNSA. V shed 2 bases and J shed 1 base, with 9 bases lying between them. CDR3 DNA sequence: TGTGCCAGCAGCTTACACGGGGGAAGCAATCAGCCCCAGCATTTT. This translates into CASSLHGGSNQPQHF.

This clonotype was seen many times. This sequence joins TRBV9 and TRBJ2-1; D possibly matches TRBD1 or TRBD2 (5 bases each). This CDR3 spans 16 amino acids. The V end was cut by 0 bases, the J end by 11 bases, with 21 bases between. Looked up from germline, CDR1 is SGDLS and CDR2 is YYNGEE. The CDR3 is CASSVEPVGRQMKQFF. CDR3 nucleotides: TGTGCCAGCAGCGTAGAACCAGTGGGACGTCAAATGAAGCAGTTCTTC.

This clonotype was recorded many times. J is TRBJ2-3 and V is TRBV20-1; the match to TRBD2 covers 10 bases. Germline V lookup: CDR1 DFQATT, CDR2 SNEGSKA (reference sequence). The J segment lost 2 bases and the V segment lost 4 bases, leaving 6 bases of the junction unmatched. CDR3 length: 15 amino acids. In DNA form, the CDR3 reads TGCAGTGCTACCGAACTAGCGGGACTCACAGATACGCAGTATTTT. Its translation is CSATELAGLTDTQYF.

This clonotype was recorded many times. The rearrangement uses TRBV28 and TRBJ1-5, with 7 bases fitting TRBD1. Germline V gene lookup returns CDR1 MDHEN and CDR2 SYDVKM. With 5 bases clipped from V and 6 bases from J, the junction kept 4 bases outside the gene matches. The CDR3 has 13 residues. CDR3 amino acids: CASSPGGGQPQHF. CDR3 nucleotide sequence: TGTGCCAGCAGTCCAGGGGGGGGTCAGCCCCAGCATTTT.

This clonotype was counted ten times or more. The chain employs TRBV27 and TRBJ1-2; D is perhaps TRBD1 (6 bases). Trimming cost V 6 bases and J 4 bases, with 18 bases left between them. The CDR3 extends over 15 amino acids. Germline values: CDR1 MNHEY, CDR2 SMNVEV (reference sequence). In DNA, the CDR3 is TGTGCCAGCAGCCGCAGGGGCCCAGCTACCTATGGCTACACCTTC. Translated: CASSRRGPATYGYTF.

This clonotype was counted ten times or more. The chain joins TRBV20-1 to TRBJ2-3; maybe TRBD2 (5 bases). Germline CDR1 and CDR2: DFQATT and SNEGSKA (reference sequence). The CDR3 spans 16 residues. V dropped 7 bases and J dropped 5 bases, with 25 bases sitting between them. This CDR3 is CSVEIWEPNREDTQYF. CDR3 coding DNA: TGCAGTGTGGAAATATGGGAGCCCAACCGGGAAGATACGCAGTATTTT.

This clonotype was recorded at least ten times. This chain uses TRBV5-1 with TRBJ2-7; D might be TRBD2 (6 bases). The V end lost 6 bases, the J end lost 2 bases, and 15 bases lay between the germline ends. Germline loops: CDR1 SGHRS, CDR2 YFSETQ. The CDR3 loop spans 14 amino acids. The CDR3 sequence: CASTSLGSPYEQYF. CDR3 nucleotides: TGCGCCAGCACCAGCCTCGGGAGTCCCTACGAGCAGTACTTC.

This clonotype was detected many times. The V and J genes are TRBV7-9 and TRBJ2-2, with D perhaps assigned TRBD1 or TRBD2 (5 bases each). Trimming took 1 base from V and 1 from J, leaving 13 bases between them. Germline V gene lookup returns CDR1 SEHNR and CDR2 FQNEAQ (reference sequence). There are 17 residues in the CDR3. CDR3: CASSLEIRGLNTGELFF. In DNA, the CDR3 is TGTGCCAGCAGCTTAGAGATTCGGGGCTTGAACACCGGGGAGCTGTTTTTT.

The table lists this clonotype with many counts. The gene calls are TRBV12-3 or TRBV12-4 and TRBJ2-7; tentatively, D is TRBD1 or TRBD2 (5 bases each). CDR3 size: 14 residues. V lost 2 bases and J 5 bases, leaving 13 bases between the germline ends. The CDR3 sequence is CASSLLGGVDEQYF. For the CDR3, the DNA is TGTGCCAGCAGTTTACTTGGGGGTGTCGACGAGCAGTACTTC.

This clonotype was found many times. V usage is TRBV28 and J usage is TRBJ2-1; weak D call: TRBD2 (7 bases). This CDR3 has 15 residues. Germline CDR1 and CDR2: MDHEN and SYDVKM. Trimming removed 10 bases at V and 2 bases at J, with 18 bases between. CDR3 coding DNA: TGTGCCACAGGGGCGGGAGTTCCTCCCTACAATGAGCAGTTCTTC. Translation: CATGAGVPPYNEQFF.

This clonotype has ten or more counts. This chain links TRBV19 with TRBJ2-1, with 10 bases matching TRBD2. This CDR3 spans 15 amino acids. J gave up 9 bases and V 7 bases, and 12 bases lay outside the gene matches. Germline CDR1 LNHDA, CDR2 SQIVND (reference sequence). The CDR3 loop reads CASTPGAGGMGEQFF. CDR3 bases: TGTGCCAGTACCCCCGGAGCGGGAGGGATGGGTGAGCAGTTCTTC.